A selection of T cell receptor beta chains follows, all from one sample in a study of cytomegalovirus exposure and HLA in healthy donors. TCRdb's copy holds only in-frame clones and misses some; the assay was immunoSEQ multiplex PCR. This repertoire shows about 330,000 clones, around 86% found once; its top ten account for around 0.8%. The sequenced sample was PBMCs. The receptor set was obtained from a woman younger than 35 in good health and CMV-seronegative. Each CDR3 is given with its conserved first and last residue. D genes are given only for firm matches. Not all rows give a size; the values are once, few, many and, for expanded clones, a class.

size	D	V	J	CDR3	DNA
-	-	TRBV5-1	TRBJ2-2	CASSIDRSTGELFF	TGCGCCAGCAGCATCGACAGGTCCACCGGGGAGCTGTTTTTT
-	TRBD1	TRBV4-1	TRBJ2-7	CASSHGQGSYEQYF	TGCGCCAGCAGCCATGGACAGGGCTCCTACGAGCAGTACTTC
-	TRBD2	TRBV7-2	TRBJ2-1	CASSLDAGAGGYNEQFF	TGTGCCAGCAGCTTAGATGCGGGAGCGGGAGGGTACAATGAGCAGTTCTTC
-	TRBD1	TRBV6-5	TRBJ1-1	CASTSSKGAAAFF	TGTGCCAGCACCTCCAGTAAGGGGGCAGCAGCTTTCTTT
-	TRBD2	TRBV6-6	TRBJ2-3	CASRVLAGVPDTQYF	TGTGCCAGCAGGGTACTAGCGGGAGTACCAGATACGCAGTATTTT
-	TRBD2	TRBV6-1	TRBJ2-7	CASSEAGGVRSPEQYF	TGTGCCAGCAGTGAAGCTGGGGGGGTTCGTAGTCCCGAGCAGTACTTC
few	-	TRBV30	TRBJ1-2	CAWSVRTATFYGYTF	TGTGCCTGGAGTGTACGGACAGCCACCTTCTATGGCTACACCTTC
-	TRBD1	TRBV4-3	TRBJ2-2	CASSQLDRPGELFF	TGCGCCAGCAGCCAACTGGACAGGCCCGGGGAGCTGTTTTTT
-	TRBD1	TRBV10-3	TRBJ1-3	CAISESKGAPGNTIYF	TGTGCCATCAGTGAGTCTAAGGGGGCGCCTGGAAACACCATATATTTT
-	TRBD2	TRBV18	TRBJ2-1	CASSPPQRESLFYNEQFF	TGTGCCAGCTCACCACCTCAGCGGGAGAGTCTCTTCTACAATGAGCAGTTCTTC
once	-	TRBV18	TRBJ2-7	CASSTGEGRASYEQYF	TGTGCCAGCTCCACGGGAGAGGGCAGGGCATCCTACGAGCAGTACTTC
-	TRBD2	TRBV4-1	TRBJ2-7	CASSQGTSVSYEQYF	TGCGCCAGCAGCCAAGGGACTAGCGTCTCCTACGAGCAGTACTTC
-	TRBD2	TRBV19	TRBJ2-1	CASSYYSGSSYNEQFF	TGTGCCAGTAGTTACTATAGCGGGAGTTCCTACAATGAGCAGTTCTTC
-	-	TRBV6-5	TRBJ2-5	CASSYSIVSRETQYF	TGTGCCAGCAGTTACTCGATCGTTAGTCGGGAGACCCAGTACTTC
-	TRBD2	TRBV28	TRBJ2-1	CASSQSLSGSKNEQFF	TGTGCCAGCAGTCAATCACTTAGCGGGAGTAAGAATGAGCAGTTCTTC
-	TRBD2	TRBV4-3	TRBJ2-2	CASSQDGLAGIGGGELFF	TGCGCCAGCAGCCAAGATGGCCTAGCGGGTATTGGGGGCGGGGAGCTGTTTTTT
-	TRBD1	TRBV28	TRBJ2-3	CASSIQGVVAIDTQYF	TGTGCCAGCTCCATTCAGGGGGTCGTGGCCATAGATACGCAGTATTTT
-	-	TRBV7-6	TRBJ2-5	CASSILPTTETQYF	TGTGCCAGCAGCATCCTCCCCACTACAGAGACCCAGTACTTC
few	-	TRBV20-1	TRBJ1-1	CSARANTEAFF	TGCAGTGCCCGCGCGAACACTGAAGCTTTCTTT
-	TRBD1	TRBV7-2	TRBJ2-3	CASSLGDSLITDTQYF	TGTGCCAGCAGCTTAGGGGACAGCCTTATCACAGATACGCAGTATTTT
-	-	TRBV18	TRBJ2-1	CASSPPSRPGFSEQFF	TGTGCCAGCTCACCACCGTCCAGGCCGGGGTTTAGTGAGCAGTTCTTC
-	TRBD1	TRBV7-2	TRBJ1-2	CASSRGQGELRYGYTF	TGTGCCAGCAGCCGAGGACAGGGCGAACTACGCTATGGCTACACCTTC
-	TRBD1	TRBV7-2	TRBJ1-4	CASSEQGAGEKLFF	TGTGCCAGCAGCGAGCAGGGGGCGGGGGAAAAACTGTTTTTT
-	TRBD2	TRBV4-3	TRBJ2-2	CASSRAGGTGELFF	TGCGCCAGCAGCAGGGCGGGGGGCACCGGGGAGCTGTTTTTT
few	-	TRBV4-1	TRBJ1-2	CASSQDKGQNNYGYTF	TGCGCCAGCAGCCAAGATAAAGGACAAAATAACTATGGCTACACCTTC